The 6 T cell receptor beta chains below come from one sample, sequenced in a study of sequential checkpoint blockade in melanoma. Treatment here: randomized to nivolumab then ipilimumab (arm A) or the reverse (arm B). The assay was immunoSEQ multiplex PCR, and TCRdb's table has in-frame clones only and misses some. This table has roughly 2,500 clones, less than 25% appearing once. The sequences come from tumor tissue (inferred from file names), collected from a patient given nivolumab and ipilimumab in sequence. The origin of the receptors is a human donor with melanoma.

This clone has only one observation. This chain connects TRBV19 to TRBJ1-5; TRBD1 is a possible D gene (6 bases). The CDR3 consists of 18 residues. From germline, CDR1 is LNHDA and CDR2 SQIVND (reference sequence). V lost 1 base and J lost 3, with 19 bases in between. The CDR3 region has the DNA TGTGCCAGTAGTATAGCACTGACGGCGGGGGGCTTCAATCAGCCCCAGCATTTT. Its protein is CASSIALTAGGFNQPQHF. The full variable domain, completed using reference TRBV19 and TRBJ1-5, is DGGITQSPKYLFRKEGQNVTLSCEQNLNHDAMYWYRQDPGQGLRLIYYSQIVNDFQKGDIAEGYSVSREKKESFPLTVTSAQKNPTAFYLCASSIALTAGGFNQPQHFGDGTRLSIL.

This clone has just a few counts. V usage is TRBV18 and J usage is TRBJ2-7; maybe TRBD1 (5 bases). The CDR3 consists of 13 residues. The ends were cut back, 3 bases at V and 3 bases at J, with 9 bases in the middle. The germline V gene encodes CDR1 KGHSH and CDR2 LQKENI. The CDR3 is CASSPTTDYEQYV. In DNA form, the CDR3 reads TGTGCCAGCTCACCGACGACAGACTACGAGCAGTACGTC.

The CDR3 bases are TGCGCCAGCAGCCGCGGGGGTAGCACAGATACGCAGTATTTT. Translated: CASSRGGSTDTQYF. J is TRBJ2-3 and V is TRBV5-1; 7 bases are a match to TRBD2. Trimming cost V 4 bases and J 0 bases; bases outside gene matches: 2. CDR1 and CDR2 (germline): SGHRS, YFSETQ. The CDR3 is made up of 14 amino acids.

Only a few counts were recorded for this clone. The chain employs TRBV25-1 and TRBJ1-1; TRBD1 might be the D (6 bases). Looked up from germline, CDR1 is MGHDK and CDR2 is SYGVNS. Trimming cost V 6 bases and J 10 bases, with 21 bases left between them. This CDR3 spans 14 amino acids. CDR3 sequence: CASRAGGALSGAFF. The CDR3 coding sequence is TGTGCCAGCAGGGCCGGGGGGGCCCTCTCAGGAGCTTTCTTT.

A few counts support this clone. The chain recombines TRBV15 with TRBJ1-1; a weak D match, TRBD1 (5 bases). This CDR3 has 16 amino acids. In germline, CDR1 is LNHNV, CDR2 YYDKDF (reference sequence). V was cut by 0 bases and J by 0 bases, with 11 bases left in between. The chain's CDR3 is CATSRDPHRMNTEAFF. DNA for the CDR3: TGTGCCACCAGCAGAGATCCCCACAGGATGAACACTGAAGCTTTCTTT.

This clone has more than one count but fewer than ten. This chain uses TRBV10-3 with TRBJ2-7; TRBD1 matches at 7 bases. The ends lost 2 bases at V and 5 bases at J; junction bases unmatched: 9. The CDR3 is made up of 15 amino acids. Per the germline V gene, CDR1 is ENHRY and CDR2 is SYGVKD. The CDR3 DNA sequence: TGTGCCATCAGTGAGGCAAGACAGGGTTTGAACGAGCAGTACTTC. Amino acids: CAISEARQGLNEQYF.